The rows below give T cell receptor beta chains drawn from one sample of a study of T cells after yellow fever vaccination. TCRdb reprocessed the 5' RACE reads with MiXCR, giving one entry per CDR3 protein. This table holds approximately 300,000 distinct CDR3 sequences, 9.5% to 12% found once. The starting material was CD4+ T cells sorted from PBMCs, obtained 45 days after the yellow fever booster vaccination. These receptors all come from a man between 18 and 29 years old who received the YFV17D yellow fever vaccine. Both conserved end residues are part of each CDR3.

V,J,CDR3
TRBV5-1,TRBJ2-3,CASSEGRDRATDTQYF
TRBV3-1,TRBJ1-2,CASTDRSNYGYTF
TRBV11-3,TRBJ1-1,CASSSHSNTEAFF
TRBV9,TRBJ1-2,CASSVGAKEGYTF
TRBV7-9,TRBJ1-1,CASSGYSGGPPEAFF
TRBV5-1,TRBJ2-5,CASKSGDQETQYF
TRBV7-9,TRBJ1-3,CASSPEQNTIYF
TRBV7-2,TRBJ2-4,CASSLVPTRQYF
TRBV6-5,TRBJ2-5,CASSRTGRETQYF
TRBV2,TRBJ1-2,CASTRTEAGDLYTF
TRBV7-2,TRBJ2-3,CASSLPAGPGGADTQYF
TRBV4-3,TRBJ1-6,CASSQDGGNNSPLHF
TRBV19,TRBJ1-1,CASSRDRGLEAFF
TRBV20-1,TRBJ1-2,CSAQQTGQWYGYTF
TRBV10-3,TRBJ1-6,CAIRAGTGGSPLHF
TRBV28,TRBJ2-5,CASRRGGSETQYF